Listed here are 11 T cell receptor beta chains from one sample, sequenced in a study of blood T cell repertoires in COVID-19. Using immunoSEQ multiplex PCR, the repertoire was profiled, and TCRdb retains in-frame clones only, with some absent. The sample lists fewer than 250,000 clones, approximately 86% occurring once. Sequenced input: peripheral blood. These TCRs come from an older woman who had recovered from COVID-19.

The gene calls are TRBV6-5 and TRBJ2-3, with 9 bases lining up with TRBD1. There are 14 residues in the CDR3. Trimming at V came to 5 bases and at J to 1 base, leaving 1 base not matched to a gene. Germline CDR1 reads MNHEY; CDR2 reads SVGAGI. Here the CDR3 reads CASSRDRGTDTQYF. The CDR3 DNA reads as TGTGCCAGCAGTCGGGACAGGGGCACAGATACGCAGTATTTT.

V gene TRBV2 combines with J gene TRBJ2-7; TRBD2 aligns across 11 bases. V lost 2 bases, J lost 3 bases, and 3 bases stayed unmatched. Germline-derived CDR1 and CDR2 are SNHLY and FYNNEI. The CDR3 is 15 residues long. The CDR3 sequence: CASSERLAGSYEQYF. CDR3 nucleotide sequence: TGTGCCAGCAGTGAAAGACTAGCGGGGAGCTACGAGCAGTACTTC.

The chain employs TRBV28 and TRBJ1-1; D unresolved. Trimming stripped 5 bases from V and 0 bases from J, with 13 bases between. The CDR3 has 15 residues. Germline loops: CDR1 MDHEN, CDR2 SYDVKM. The CDR3 loop is CASSPPGRLNTEAFF. The CDR3, as DNA: TGTGCCAGCAGTCCCCCCGGCAGGTTGAACACTGAAGCTTTCTTT.

The rearrangement joins TRBV19 to TRBJ1-6; weak D call: TRBD1 (6 bases). Trimming removed 5 bases from V and 9 bases from J, with 14 bases in between. Germline V lookup: CDR1 LNHDA, CDR2 SQIVND (reference sequence). The CDR3 length is 14 residues. The CDR3 reads CASSYREFSSPLHF. The CDR3 DNA follows: TGTGCCAGTAGTTACAGGGAGTTCTCTTCACCCCTCCACTTT.

The J gene is TRBJ1-2, the V gene TRBV5-6; 11 bases align to TRBD1. CDR3 length: 14 residues. J was trimmed by 5 bases and V by 7 bases; bases with no gene match: 7. Germline V lookup: CDR1 SGHDT, CDR2 YYEEEE. The CDR3 DNA is TGTGCCAGCGTGGGACAGGGGGACTGGTATGGCTACACCTTC. This codes for CASVGQGDWYGYTF.

The rearrangement uses TRBV18 and TRBJ1-4; TRBD1 is a possible D gene (6 bases). The CDR3 length is 15 residues. Germline V gene data show CDR1 as KGHSH and CDR2 as LQKENI. Trimming took 2 bases from V and 5 from J, leaving 12 bases between them. The CDR3 sequence is CASSPERTENEKLFF. Here the CDR3 DNA reads TGTGCCAGCTCACCAGAACGGACAGAAAATGAAAAACTGTTTTTT.

The rearrangement links TRBV7-2 to TRBJ1-1; the D gene is possibly TRBD1 (6 bases). V lost 5 bases and J 8 bases, leaving 15 bases between the germline ends. Germline CDR1 is SGHTA and CDR2 is FQGNSA. This CDR3 has 13 amino acids. CDR3 in DNA: TGTGCCAGCAGCCCAGGGACATTAAGAGAAGCTTTCTTT. Translation gives CASSPGTLREAFF.

This chain joins TRBV28 and TRBJ1-2; 7 bases fit TRBD1. From germline, CDR1 is MDHEN and CDR2 SYDVKM. V was clipped by 11 bases and J by 0 bases; unmatched bases: 15. CDR3 size: 16 residues. CDR3 DNA: TGTGCCTCCTTCCTTAAGGACAGGCCCTCTAACTATGGCTACACCTTC. Its protein is CASFLKDRPSNYGYTF.

This clone has just one count. The rearrangement links TRBV7-3 to TRBJ2-1; 7 nucleotides align to TRBD2. J gave up 7 bases and V 10 bases, and 19 bases lay outside the gene matches. The CDR3 runs to 16 residues. Looked up from germline, CDR1 is SGHTA and CDR2 is FQGTGA. The CDR3 loop is CATSPGWASGRNEQFF. CDR3 in DNA: TGTGCCACCTCTCCTGGGTGGGCTAGCGGTAGGAATGAGCAGTTCTTC.

J is TRBJ1-2 and V is TRBV3-1 (or the pseudogene TRBV3-2), with D possibly being TRBD1 (6 bases). This CDR3 spans 14 amino acids. Germline V gives CDR1 LGHDT, CDR2 YNNKEL (reference sequence). The V end lost 4 bases, the J end lost 5 bases, and 14 bases lay between the germline ends. The CDR3 protein is CASSPPGHLYGYTF. The CDR3, as DNA: TGTGCCAGCAGCCCTCCGGGACACTTATATGGCTACACCTTC.

In regard to this clone: The germline gene is not matched at one end of the junction; a read error may be the cause. CDR3 amino acids: CASSSWDRARPHF. Written as DNA, the CDR3 is TGTGCCAGCAGTTCGTGGGACAGGGCACGACCTCACTTC. V usage is TRBV28 and J usage is TRBJ1-2, with 9 nucleotides matching TRBD1. Germline CDR1 and CDR2: MDHEN and SYDVKM. The CDR3 contains 13 residues.